The next 27 T cell receptor beta chains were all read from a single sample in a study of regulatory T cells in long-lasting Graves disease. The authors built TCR beta libraries using iRepertoire HTBI primers and Arm-PCR of CDR3 regions. Using its own MiXCR run on the multiplex PCR reads, TCRdb lists one record per CDR3 protein. The table includes about 240,000 distinct CDR3 sequences, 20% to 25% detected once. Time point specified: newly diagnosed GD, antithyroid drugs for less than 3 months. Extracted RNA from PBMCs served as the source of the TCR library. The sample consisted of peripheral blood mononuclear cells (PBMCs), taken at new diagnosis, from a patient treated with antithyroid drugs. The receptors were sampled from a female donor with Graves disease.

The chain is built from TRBV7-2 and TRBJ1-1; 11 nucleotides match TRBD1. CDR1 SGHTA and CDR2 FQGNSA come from the germline V gene. This CDR3 has 18 residues. V lost 3 bases, J lost 1 base, and 10 bases stayed unmatched. The CDR3 sequence is CASSFPWTGGRRNTEAFF. The CDR3 DNA follows: TGTGCCAGCAGCTTTCCCTGGACAGGGGGCCGGAGGAACACTGAAGCTTTCTTT. Variable domain in full (rest from reference TRBV7-2 and TRBJ1-1): GAGVSQSPSNKVTEKGKDVELRCDPISGHTALYWYRQSLGQGLEFLIYFQGNSAPDKSGLPSDRFSAERTGGSVSTLTIQRTQQEDSAVYLCASSFPWTGGRRNTEAFFGQGTRLTVV.

This clonotype turned up a few times. The CDR3 spells CASSFSANTGELFF. CDR3 in DNA: TGTGCCAGCAGCTTCTCCGCGAACACCGGGGAGCTGTTTTTT. The chain is built from TRBV5-6 and TRBJ2-2; no definite D call. The CDR3 consists of 14 residues. Germline CDR1 is SGHDT and CDR2 is YYEEEE. The V and J ends lost 2 bases and 0 bases respectively, with 5 bases between them.

The chain employs TRBV6-5 and TRBJ1-2; possible D gene TRBD1, 5 bases. From germline, CDR1 is MNHEY and CDR2 SVGAGI. This CDR3 has 16 residues. Trimming pared 2 bases from V and 5 bases from J, leaving 18 bases between. CDR3 region: CASSYSTVGRGYGYTF. Here the CDR3 DNA reads TGTGCCAGCAGTTACAGCACCGTAGGGCGGGGGTATGGCTACACCTTC.

This clonotype was observed a few times. This chain connects TRBV27 to TRBJ1-6; D is unresolved. Trimming pared 2 bases from V and 3 bases from J, leaving 5 bases between. CDR1 and CDR2 from the germline V gene are MNHEY and SMNVEV (reference sequence). This CDR3 has 14 residues. Here the CDR3 reads CASSLRIYNSPLHF. The CDR3 DNA follows: TGTGCCAGCAGTTTACGGATCTATAATTCACCCCTCCACTTT.

This clonotype was counted ten times or more. The chain combines TRBV4-1 with TRBJ2-6; no clear D gene. Germline CDR1 is MGHRA and CDR2 is YSYEKL. The CDR3 runs 16 residues. Trimming cost V 1 base and J 0 bases, with 7 bases left between them. The CDR3 region has the DNA TGCGCCAGCAGCCAAGTTCAGGTCTCTGGGGCCAACGTCCTGACTTTC. Protein sequence: CASSQVQVSGANVLTF.

The chain carries TRBV7-9 and TRBJ2-3; D perhaps matches TRBD2 (6 bases). Germline CDR1 SEHNR, CDR2 FQNEAQ (reference sequence). The CDR3 has 16 amino acids. Trimming took 0 bases from V and 2 from J, leaving 12 bases between them. As DNA, the CDR3 is TGTGCCAGCAGCTTAGCAAAACGGGACTTCACAGATACGCAGTATTTT. Protein sequence: CASSLAKRDFTDTQYF.

The sample holds a few counts of this clonotype. The chain links TRBV7-2 to TRBJ2-5; either TRBD1 or TRBD2 may supply D (5 bases each). The CDR3 spans 14 residues. From germline, CDR1 is SGHTA and CDR2 FQGNSA. Trimming stripped 5 bases from V and 3 bases from J, with 13 bases between. DNA for the CDR3: TGTGCCAGCAGCGCCCCGGGGCAAAAAGAGACCCAGTACTTC. Translated, it gives CASSAPGQKETQYF.

This clonotype was detected ten times or more. The chain carries TRBV28 and TRBJ1-1, with D perhaps TRBD1 (6 bases). Trimming removed 7 bases from V and 4 bases from J, with 13 bases in between. CDR1 and CDR2 from the germline V gene are MDHEN and SYDVKM. This CDR3 spans 13 amino acids. DNA of the CDR3: TGTGCCAGCATCATTGGAGGGGGCACTGAAGCTTTCTTT. Residues: CASIIGGGTEAFF. The full variable domain, with the rest looked up from reference TRBV28 and TRBJ1-1, is DVKVTQSSRYLVKRTGEKVFLECVQDMDHENMFWYRQDPGLGLRLIYFSYDVKMKEKGDIPEGYSVSREKKERFSLILESASTNQTSMYLCASIIGGGTEAFFGQGTRLTVV.

This clonotype was observed many times. The chain employs TRBV4-1 and TRBJ1-2, with a possible D match to TRBD1 (6 bases). The CDR3 loop spans 15 amino acids. Germline V gene data show CDR1 as MGHRA and CDR2 as YSYEKL. Trimming took off 0 bases at V and 6 bases at J, with 14 bases between the two ends. The CDR3 reads CASSQDRQDSNGYTF. The CDR3 coding sequence is TGCGCCAGCAGCCAAGATCGACAGGATTCGAATGGCTACACCTTC.

In this sample, this clonotype turned up many times. This sequence joins TRBV27 and TRBJ2-2; either TRBD1 or TRBD2 may fit D (5 bases each). V shed 4 bases and J shed 6 bases, with 15 bases lying between them. This CDR3 spans 15 amino acids. From germline, CDR1 is MNHEY and CDR2 SMNVEV (reference sequence). The CDR3 DNA follows: TGTGCCAGCAGTTCGGGGACGGGCACCGCCGGGGAGCTGTTTTTT. Its translation is CASSSGTGTAGELFF.

In its sample, this clonotype was seen many times. The chain uses TRBV19 and TRBJ2-7, with a weak D call TRBD1 (6 bases). Trimming left V 7 bases short and J 1 base short, with 14 bases between. Per germline, CDR1 LNHDA and CDR2 SQIVND (reference sequence). The CDR3 sequence is 14 residues long. DNA for the CDR3: TGTGCCAGTACTGTGGACAGTGGGTCCTACGAGCAGTACTTC. Encoded protein: CASTVDSGSYEQYF. Looking up the rest from reference TRBV19 and TRBJ2-7 gives the full variable domain: DGGITQSPKYLFRKEGQNVTLSCEQNLNHDAMYWYRQDPGQGLRLIYYSQIVNDFQKGDIAEGYSVSREKKESFPLTVTSAQKNPTAFYLCASTVDSGSYEQYFGPGTRLTVT.

Ten or more counts support this clonotype. The genes are TRBV7-9 and TRBJ1-5; D is unresolved. CDR1 SEHNR and CDR2 FQNEAQ come from the germline V gene (reference sequence). The CDR3 contains 14 residues. The ends were cut back, 3 bases at V and 3 bases at J, with 9 bases in the middle. The CDR3 reads CASSLTGHNQPQHF. The CDR3 DNA is TGTGCCAGCAGCTTGACGGGTCACAATCAGCCCCAGCATTTT.

J is TRBJ1-2 and V is TRBV2, with 7 bases fitting TRBD1. CDR3 length: 15 residues. The germline CDR1 and CDR2 sequences are SNHLY and FYNNEI. V lost 2 bases, J lost 4 bases, and 7 bases stayed unmatched. The CDR3, as DNA: TGTGCCAGCAGTGAAATGATACAGGGGTCCTATGGCTACACCTTC. Protein sequence: CASSEMIQGSYGYTF.

This clonotype was observed a few times. A much larger clone sits a single nucleotide away, making a read error possible. The genes are TRBV20-1 and TRBJ2-5; D might be TRBD2 (5 bases). The V gene lost 3 bases and the J gene lost 11 bases, with 22 bases spanning the gap. Germline CDR1 and CDR2: DFQATT and SNEGSKA (reference sequence). The CDR3 has 14 amino acids. CDR3 region: CSASRVGVSDEQYF. CDR3 coding DNA: TGCAGTGCTAGTAGGGTCGGGGTCAGCGATGAGCAGTACTTC.

In this sample, this clonotype turned up many times. The chain recombines TRBV7-2 with TRBJ2-7, with no clear D. V lost 3 bases, J lost 2 bases, and 11 bases lay in between. Germline V gives CDR1 SGHTA, CDR2 FQGNSA. CDR3 length: 14 amino acids. Written as DNA, the CDR3 is TGTGCCAGCAGCTTTTCCCCCCCCCCCTACGAGCAGTACTTC. Amino acid sequence: CASSFSPPPYEQYF. Full variable domain (remainder filled in from reference TRBV7-2 and TRBJ2-7): GAGVSQSPSNKVTEKGKDVELRCDPISGHTALYWYRQSLGQGLEFLIYFQGNSAPDKSGLPSDRFSAERTGGSVSTLTIQRTQQEDSAVYLCASSFSPPPYEQYFGPGTRLTVT.

This clonotype is a singleton in its sample. The chain employs TRBV2 and TRBJ2-5, with 7 positions matching TRBD1. The CDR3 is 16 amino acids. Per the germline V gene, CDR1 is SNHLY and CDR2 is FYNNEI. V trimming: 6 bases; J trimming: 2 bases; junction bases outside the gene matches: 12. CDR3 DNA sequence: TGTGCCAGCAGCTTGGGCGGTAGGGGGCGGCAAGAGACCCAGTACTTC. Translating gives CASSLGGRGRQETQYF.

This clonotype was detected ten times or more. CDR3 DNA: TGTGCCAGCAGCTTTCACGTCCCGGACACTGAAGCTTTCTTT. Protein product: CASSFHVPDTEAFF. The J gene is TRBJ1-1, the V gene TRBV7-2; D not resolved. Germline lookup yields CDR1 SGHTA and CDR2 FQGNSA. With 3 bases removed from V and 3 bases from J, the gap between germline ends came to 11 bases. The CDR3 is made up of 14 amino acids.

Concerning this clonotype itself: Just one base apart from a much larger clone, this may be a read error. This chain uses TRBV24-1 with TRBJ2-1; D might be TRBD1 or TRBD2, each matching 5 bases. The length of the CDR3 is 16 residues. Germline CDR1 and CDR2: KGHDR and SFDVKD. CDR3 protein: CATSEGPGLSGPEQLF. DNA for the CDR3: TGTGCCACCTCTGAGGGGCCGGGTCTATCGGGACCTGAGCAGCTCTTC.

In this sample, this clonotype turned up many times. CDR3: CASSEIGTGASGYTF. CDR3 coding DNA: TGTGCCAGCAGTGAAATCGGGACAGGGGCAAGCGGCTACACCTTC. The chain combines TRBV6-1 with TRBJ1-2, with 10 bases identical to TRBD1. This CDR3 spans 15 amino acids. V trimming: 2 bases; J trimming: 8 bases; junction bases outside the gene matches: 8. Per the germline V gene, CDR1 is MNHNS and CDR2 is SASEGT.

This clonotype was seen repeatedly, ten times or more. The rearrangement links TRBV2 to TRBJ2-1, with TRBD2 matching over 11 bases. The J segment lost 7 bases and the V segment lost 4 bases, leaving 3 bases of the junction unmatched. Germline assignment: CDR1 SNHLY and CDR2 FYNNEI. This CDR3 region has 14 residues. CDR3 in DNA: TGTGCCAGCAGTGGACTAGCGGGGACTAATGAGCAGTTCTTC. This gives the protein CASSGLAGTNEQFF.

This chain uses TRBV5-4 with TRBJ2-3; D unclear. Germline CDR1 SGHNT, CDR2 YYREEE (reference sequence). Trimming removed 2 bases from V and 0 bases from J, with 13 bases in between. This CDR3 comprises 16 residues. The CDR3 region has the DNA TGTGCCAGCAGCTTCCCCTCTTTCGGGAGCACAGATACGCAGTATTTT. Amino acids: CASSFPSFGSTDTQYF. The full variable domain, rest sourced from reference TRBV5-4 and TRBJ2-3, is ETGVTQSPTHLIKTRGQQVTLRCSSQSGHNTVSWYQQALGQGPQFIFQYYREEENGRGNFPPRFSGLQFPNYSSELNVNALELDDSALYLCASSFPSFGSTDTQYFGPGTRLTVL.

This clonotype occurred many times. The CDR3 sequence: CSVGDRGTDTQYF. CDR3 DNA sequence: TGCAGCGTTGGAGACAGGGGAACAGATACGCAGTATTTT. The chain joins TRBV29-1 to TRBJ2-3, with TRBD1 matching 8 bases. The V gene's germline CDR1 is SQVTM and CDR2 ANQGSEA. The CDR3 runs to 13 residues. The ends lost 4 bases at V and 3 bases at J; junction bases unmatched: 3.

With respect to this clonotype: The junction differs from germline at one of its ends, possibly a read error. The genes are TRBV7-2 and TRBJ1-4, with D possibly TRBD1 on 5 matching bases. Per the germline V gene, CDR1 is SGHTA and CDR2 is FQGNSA. The CDR3 contains 14 residues. The chain's CDR3 is CVSSGGATNKKLFF. The CDR3 region has the DNA TGTGTCAGCAGCGGGGGAGCAACTAATAAAAAACTGTTTTTT.

Many counts were recorded for this clonotype. The rearrangement links TRBV4-3 to TRBJ2-1; TRBD2 aligns across 10 bases. The length of the CDR3 is 16 residues. Germline-derived CDR1 and CDR2 are LGHNA and YSLEER. V lost 3 bases and J lost 4; bases outside the gene matches: 6. The CDR3 coding sequence is TGCGCCAGCAGCCAGGGGAGCGGGAGGGGTTACAATGAGCAGTTCTTC. Amino acid sequence: CASSQGSGRGYNEQFF.

This clonotype has ten or more counts. The gene calls are TRBV27 and TRBJ1-4, with 7 bases matching TRBD1. The CDR3 covers 14 residues. The germline gives CDR1 MNHEY, CDR2 SMNVEV (reference sequence). V was clipped by 2 bases and J by 11 bases; unmatched bases: 8. The CDR3 loop reads CASSLTGAVGKLFF. The DNA of the CDR3 is TGTGCCAGCAGTTTAACAGGGGCCGTGGGGAAACTGTTTTTT.

The table lists this clonotype with many counts. CDR3 loop: CASRRDRDDTEAFF. The CDR3 bases are TGTGCCAGCAGGAGGGACAGGGACGATACTGAAGCTTTCTTT. This chain joins TRBV11-2 and TRBJ1-1, with 9 nucleotides matching TRBD1. V lost 6 bases and J lost 5; bases outside the gene matches: 7. Germline values: CDR1 SGHAT, CDR2 FQNNGV. The CDR3 runs to 14 residues.

This clonotype came up once. This chain links TRBV4-2 with TRBJ2-7; D unresolved. V gave up 1 base and J gave up 4 bases, with 11 bases separating them. Per germline, CDR1 LGHNA and CDR2 YNFKEQ. This CDR3 comprises 14 residues. The CDR3 sequence: CASSQGGSAYEQYF. CDR3 in DNA: TGTGCCAGCAGCCAAGGGGGATCGGCATACGAGCAGTACTTC.